Included here is one T cell receptor (beta chain) sequence, with context. Its specificity is unknown. This sample was taken from a study of T cells in localized non-small cell lung cancer. Study-level points and caveats: A median of around 60 clones ranked among the top 100 in tumor appeared in adjacent lung. Heterogeneity remains possible, as sequencing covered one tumor region only. Uninvolved neighboring lung showed the greatest T cell clonality, exceeding tumor.

In germline, CDR1 is GTSNPN, CDR2 SVGIG (reference sequence). The CDR3 extends over 16 amino acids. Trimming shortened V by 2 bases and J by 0 bases, and 17 bases separated the two germline ends. Here immunoSEQ multiplex PCR was the method, and the copy in TCRdb shows in-frame clones only, minus some. In the table there are 45,000 to 70,000 clones, about nine tenths of which are singletons. The sequence was obtained from a woman between 35 and 75 years old with stage I lung adenocarcinoma. The chain couples TRBV30 to TRBJ2-7; D possibly uses TRBD1 or TRBD2 (5 bases each). Sample: peripheral blood, taken before any cancer treatment. The CDR3 sequence is CAWSPRGTRSSYEQYF. The CDR3 nucleotides read TGTGCCTGGAGTCCCAGAGGGACCAGAAGCTCCTACGAGCAGTACTTC.